The present entry profiles one T cell receptor (beta chain) with its context. What it binds is unknown. The data were produced by immunoSEQ multiplex PCR, yet TCRdb's version contains in-frame clones alone and is incomplete. The repertoire consists of 11,000 or so clones, with around 80% occurring once and the leading ten covering 34%. Every patient relapsed after autologous stem cell transplantation, and brentuximab vedotin exposure varied. Best response was recorded as complete response, partial response or progressive disease. The source of the sample is a study of PD-1 blockade in classical Hodgkin lymphoma. General observations from the study: Reports described newly diagnosed patients as having lower baseline TCR diversity than healthy donors. Causes of the repertoire differences remain undefined, possibly disease activity or prior therapy.

The CDR3 length is 13 residues. The germline V and J ends were trimmed by 1 base and 0 bases, with 4 bases remaining between them. Germline CDR1 SGHNT, CDR2 YYREEE (reference sequence). The chain couples TRBV5-4 to TRBJ1-1; D is undetermined. This material consisted of peripheral blood mononuclear cells (PBMCs), taken at baseline. The sequence was collected from a human donor with classical Hodgkin lymphoma. CDR3 sequence reads: CASSLPLNTEAFF. CDR3 nucleotide sequence: TGTGCCAGCAGCTTGCCTTTGAACACTGAAGCTTTCTTT.